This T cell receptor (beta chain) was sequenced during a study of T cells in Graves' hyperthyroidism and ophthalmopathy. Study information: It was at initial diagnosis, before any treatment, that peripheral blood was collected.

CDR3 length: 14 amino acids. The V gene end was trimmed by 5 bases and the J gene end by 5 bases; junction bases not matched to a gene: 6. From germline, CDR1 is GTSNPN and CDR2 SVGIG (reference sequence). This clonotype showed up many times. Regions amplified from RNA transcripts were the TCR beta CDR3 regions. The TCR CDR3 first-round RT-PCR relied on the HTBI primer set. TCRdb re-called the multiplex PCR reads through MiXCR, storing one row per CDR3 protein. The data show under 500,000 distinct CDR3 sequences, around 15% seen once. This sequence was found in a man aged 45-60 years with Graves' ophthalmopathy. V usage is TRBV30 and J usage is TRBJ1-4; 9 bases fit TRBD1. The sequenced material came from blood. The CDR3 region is CAWGSGTGNEKLFF. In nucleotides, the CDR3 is TGTGCCTGGGGATCCGGGACAGGGAATGAAAAACTGTTTTTT.